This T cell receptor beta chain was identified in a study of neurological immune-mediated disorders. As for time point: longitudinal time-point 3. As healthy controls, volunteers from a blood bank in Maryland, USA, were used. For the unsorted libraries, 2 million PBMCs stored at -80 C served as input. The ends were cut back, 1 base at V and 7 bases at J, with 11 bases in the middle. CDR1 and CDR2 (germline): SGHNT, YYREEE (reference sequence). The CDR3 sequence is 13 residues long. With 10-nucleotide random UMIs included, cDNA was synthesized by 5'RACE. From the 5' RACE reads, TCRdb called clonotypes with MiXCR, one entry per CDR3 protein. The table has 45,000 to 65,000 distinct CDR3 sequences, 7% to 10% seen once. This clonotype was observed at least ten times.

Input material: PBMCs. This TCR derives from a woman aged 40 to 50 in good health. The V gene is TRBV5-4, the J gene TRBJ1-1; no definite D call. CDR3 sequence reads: CASSLSGLGEAFF. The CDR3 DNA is TGTGCCAGCAGCTTGTCTGGGTTGGGTGAAGCTTTCTTT.